This is a list of T cell receptor beta chains from one sample in a study of regulatory T cells in long-lasting Graves disease. TCRdb reprocessed the multiplex PCR reads with MiXCR, giving one entry per CDR3 protein. This table has 350,000 to 550,000 distinct CDR3 sequences, 16% appearing once. This same sample was also part of a study on T cells in Graves' hyperthyroidism and ophthalmopathy.

The material sequenced was peripheral blood mononuclear cells (PBMCs), taken at new diagnosis, from a patient treated with antithyroid drugs. These receptors were collected from a young woman with Graves disease. Each CDR3 is given with its conserved first and last residue. A D gene is named only where the DNA matches it firmly. The size field is filled for only some rows; it gives once, few, many or a size class.

cdr3_nt cdr3_aa j_call d_call v_call clone_size
TGTGCCAGCTCCACACTAAATCAGCCCCAGCATTTT CASSTLNQPQHF TRBJ1-5 . TRBV18 many
TGTGCCAGCACCCCCCGCGAGGGTCCCTACGAGCAGTACTTC CASTPREGPYEQYF TRBJ2-7 . TRBV12-3/TRBV12-4 many
TGCAGCGGGCAGGGAGAGACCCAGTACTTC CSGQGETQYF TRBJ2-5 . TRBV29-1 many
TGTGCCAGCAGCTTGAATCATAGCTCCCACAACGAGCAGTTCTTC CASSLNHSSHNEQFF TRBJ2-1 . TRBV7-3 .
TGTGCCAGCAGCTCTACTAGCTCCTACAATGAGCAGTTCTTC CASSSTSSYNEQFF TRBJ2-1 . TRBV7-9 many
TGTGCCAGCACCCAGGGAAATCCTCCGGGGGGCTACACCTTC CASTQGNPPGGYTF TRBJ1-2 . TRBV6-2/TRBV6-3 few
TGCAGTGCTAGTTCGGACGGACAATATGGCTACACCTTC CSASSDGQYGYTF TRBJ1-2 . TRBV20-1 few
TGTGCCAGCAGTCCGTCTGCGGGAGGTGTCCAGGAGCAGTTCTTC CASSPSAGGVQEQFF TRBJ2-1 TRBD2 TRBV12-3/TRBV12-4 many
TGTGCCAGCAGCTTTACCTTTGCGGGAGGGCCGCTAGGCGATGAGCAGTTCTTC CASSFTFAGGPLGDEQFF TRBJ2-1 TRBD2 TRBV7-8 many
TGCGCCAGCAGCCAAAGGGAAGGGAAAGAAAAACTGTTTTTT CASSQREGKEKLFF TRBJ1-4 . TRBV4-3 .
TGTGCCAGCAGACCACTAGCGGGAGGCCACACCGGGGAGCTGTTTTTT CASRPLAGGHTGELFF TRBJ2-2 TRBD2 TRBV28 many
TGTGCCAGCAGCGGGGACTTCGGATCCTACAATGAGCAGTTCTTC CASSGDFGSYNEQFF TRBJ2-1 . TRBV9 few
TGTGCCAGCAGCCGGGACCGCTACTACGAGCAGTACTTC CASSRDRYYEQYF TRBJ2-7 . TRBV7-2 many
TGTGCCAGTAGTATAGATCCGGGCTCTACCCACACCTTC CASSIDPGSTHTF TRBJ1-2 . TRBV19 few
TGCGCCAGCAGCGGGCGGACTAGCGGGAGGCGATACACAGATACGCAGTATTTT CASSGRTSGRRYTDTQYF TRBJ2-3 TRBD2 TRBV5-1 few
TGTGCCAGCAGTTTAGATCTAGCGGGGCATAACACCGGGGAGCTGTTTTTT CASSLDLAGHNTGELFF TRBJ2-2 TRBD2 TRBV28 few
TGTGCCAGCAGCGTAGCGTCGGGGAGAGATACGCAGTATTTT CASSVASGRDTQYF TRBJ2-3 . TRBV9 few
TGTGCCTGGAGTGTAGGAACTAGCGGGAGGGGAGAGACCCAGTACTTC CAWSVGTSGRGETQYF TRBJ2-5 TRBD2 TRBV30 .
TGTGCCATCAGTGAAACCCGACAGGGATGGCCTGAAAAACTGTTTTTT CAISETRQGWPEKLFF TRBJ1-4 TRBD1 TRBV10-3 many
TGTGCCACCAGCAGATTTAGGCTAGCGGGTAGCAATGAGCAGTTCTTC CATSRFRLAGSNEQFF TRBJ2-1 TRBD2 TRBV15 .
TGCAGTGCTAGGCCTTTCGGGTATGAGCAGTTCTTC CSARPFGYEQFF TRBJ2-1 . TRBV20-1 many
TGTGCCAGCAGTTACAGGGACGGTGAAAAACTGTTTTTT CASSYRDGEKLFF TRBJ1-4 . TRBV2 few
TGCGCCAGCAGCCAAGAAAGGGTAGGACAGCCCCAGCATTTT CASSQERVGQPQHF TRBJ1-5 . TRBV4-1 few
TGCGCCAGCAGCCAGGCTGGACAGACAAATGGCTACACCTTC CASSQAGQTNGYTF TRBJ1-2 . TRBV3-1 many
TGTGCCAGCAGCTTAGAGGGAACCACTGAAGCTTTCTTT CASSLEGTTEAFF TRBJ1-1 . TRBV7-3 many
TGTGCCAGCAGCCAACCCGGGACCATGAACACCGGGGAGCTGTTTTTT CASSQPGTMNTGELFF TRBJ2-2 . TRBV6-1 .
TGCAGTGCTAGAGATTGGGCTAGCGGGACCAAATACAATGAGCAGTTCTTC CSARDWASGTKYNEQFF TRBJ2-1 TRBD2 TRBV20-1 many
TGTGCCAGCAGCTTCGTAAGACTAGCGGAGAACAATGAGCAGTTCTTC CASSFVRLAENNEQFF TRBJ2-1 TRBD2 TRBV7-8 .
TGTGCTAGTGGTCTGGAGCCGAAGTTCGGGGGTACGGGCGGGAGGGTTTACAATGAGCAGTTCTTC CASGLEPKFGGTGGRVYNEQFF TRBJ2-1 TRBD2 TRBV12-5 .
TGCAGTGCTAGAGGACAGCACTCCTACGAGCAGTACTTC CSARGQHSYEQYF TRBJ2-7 . TRBV20-1 many
TGTGCCACCAGTGATAAGGACAGTCCGTATGAAAAACTGTTTTTT CATSDKDSPYEKLFF TRBJ1-4 . TRBV24-1 few
TGCAGTGCTAGAGATGGACTAGCGGGAGAAAAAAAGACCCAGTACTTC CSARDGLAGEKKTQYF TRBJ2-5 TRBD2 TRBV20-1 many
TGTGCCAGCAGTGAACAACAGATCACAGATACGCAGTATTTT CASSEQQITDTQYF TRBJ2-3 . TRBV2 many
TGCAGCGTGAGCGGACGGGTCTCCTACGAGCAGTACTTC CSVSGRVSYEQYF TRBJ2-7 . TRBV29-1 many
TGTGCCAGCAGCCAAGATCGGGCTAGCGGGAGCCCGGCCATCGAGCAGTACTTC CASSQDRASGSPAIEQYF TRBJ2-7 TRBD2 TRBV3-1 .
TGTGCCTGGAGTGTCTGGGGAGGGGGACTCAATGAAGCTTTCTTT CAWSVWGGGLNEAFF TRBJ1-1 . TRBV30 .
TGTGCCAGCAGTGAAGGTTCAGGTCGTTTCTATGGCTACACCTTC CASSEGSGRFYGYTF TRBJ1-2 . TRBV2 medium-sized
TGTGCCAGCAGCCCTAGCGGGAGACCCTACGAGCAGTACTTC CASSPSGRPYEQYF TRBJ2-7 TRBD2 TRBV11-1 many
TGTGCCAGCAGTTTAAGCCTAGCGGGAGGGCCACATACGCAGTATTTT CASSLSLAGGPHTQYF TRBJ2-3 TRBD2 TRBV28 many
TGTGCCAGTAGTATCGATAGAACCTACCTTAATGAGCAGTTCTTC CASSIDRTYLNEQFF TRBJ2-1 . TRBV19 many
TGTGCCAGCAGCCGGACAGGGGAAGGCTACACCTTC CASSRTGEGYTF TRBJ1-2 TRBD1 TRBV11-1 .
TGCGCCAGCAGCCGTCCCATCCAGGGAAGCGGGTACAATGAGCAGTTCTTC CASSRPIQGSGYNEQFF TRBJ2-1 . TRBV5-1 .
TGTGCCAGCAGCGAATACCGGGACAGGGTGGTCACTGAAGCTTTCTTT CASSEYRDRVVTEAFF TRBJ1-1 TRBD1 TRBV7-6 many
TGCAGCGTTGGAGGGACAGGAACTTCTGGGGCCAACGTCCTGACTTTC CSVGGTGTSGANVLTF TRBJ2-6 TRBD1 TRBV29-1 few
TGTGCCAGCAGACCCGGACAGGGGATGCGGTCTTTCTTT CASRPGQGMRSFF TRBJ1-1 TRBD1 TRBV6-1 .
TGTGCCAGCAGCTTAGAAGCGGAGGGGAATGAGCAGTTCTTC CASSLEAEGNEQFF TRBJ2-1 . TRBV7-6 many
TGTGCCAGCTCACCACATGAGGGATCAAGGACTGAAGCTTTCTTT CASSPHEGSRTEAFF TRBJ1-1 . TRBV18 many
TGTGCTAGTGGTTTGCCGGGGACTAGGATCTACGAGCAGTACTTC CASGLPGTRIYEQYF TRBJ2-7 TRBD2 TRBV12-5 many
TGTGCCAGCAGTGAAACCTCGGTTGGTGAGCAGTTCTTC CASSETSVGEQFF TRBJ2-1 . TRBV6-2/TRBV6-3 few
TGTGCCAGCACCCCGCAGGTTGGTGTCACTGAAGCTTTCTTT CASTPQVGVTEAFF TRBJ1-1 . TRBV12-3/TRBV12-4 many
TGTGCCAGCAGCCCGGGAGGGGTGAGGCACGAGCAGTACTTC CASSPGGVRHEQYF TRBJ2-7 TRBD2 TRBV3-1 many
TGTGCCAGCCTGGATCCCTACAATGAGCAGTTCTTC CASLDPYNEQFF TRBJ2-1 . TRBV2 many
TGTGCAAGCAGCAAGTCGATGAAGTACTTCTTT CASSKSMKYFF TRBJ1-1 . TRBV28 many
TGTGCCAGCAGCCCCCTCCCCCTAAACAGGGTAGGCAATGAGCAGTTCTTC CASSPLPLNRVGNEQFF TRBJ2-1 . TRBV7-8 many